These 4 T cell receptor beta chains originate from one sample sequenced in a study of T cell changes during pregnancy in multiple sclerosis. The data were produced by immunoSEQ multiplex PCR, yet TCRdb's version contains in-frame clones alone and is incomplete. Altogether more than 30,000 clones are present, approximately 90% being singletons, with the ten largest covering roughly 9.7%. The sample here was CD8+ T cells from peripheral blood mononuclear cells, taken in the first trimester of pregnancy. Source of these receptors: a female donor with multiple sclerosis, enrolled in a pregnancy study.

The CDR3: CASSPPERGEETQYF. The CDR3 bases are TGTGCCAGCTCACCACCGGAACGCGGGGAAGAGACCCAGTACTTC. V gene TRBV18 combines with J gene TRBJ2-5, with D possibly TRBD2 on 6 matching bases. Germline CDR1 is KGHSH and CDR2 is LQKENI. V was trimmed by 0 bases and J by 3 bases, leaving 11 bases between them. This CDR3 spans 15 amino acids.

The chain is built from TRBV27 and TRBJ2-7, with 13 bases matching TRBD2. V shed 8 bases, J shed 6 bases, and the junction held 4 bases outside the gene matches. The CDR3 is 13 amino acids. Germline CDR1 MNHEY, CDR2 SMNVEV (reference sequence). This CDR3 reads CASGLAGDFEQYF. Written as DNA, the CDR3 is TGTGCCAGCGGACTAGCGGGAGACTTCGAGCAGTACTTC.

V gene TRBV28 combines with J gene TRBJ2-1; 8 bases fit TRBD2. The CDR3 consists of 14 residues. J lost 4 bases, V lost 3 bases, and 2 bases had no gene match. Germline V lookup: CDR1 MDHEN, CDR2 SYDVKM. CDR3 sequence: CASSLSGGYNEQFF. Written as DNA, the CDR3 is TGTGCCAGCAGTTTGAGCGGGGGTTACAATGAGCAGTTCTTC.

The chain has TRBV6-6 and TRBJ1-3; D remains ambiguous. CDR3 length equals 14 residues. V shed 0 bases and J shed 8 bases, with 11 bases lying between them. Germline loops: CDR1 MNHNY, CDR2 SVGAGI (reference sequence). This chain's CDR3 is CASSYSTPGDTIYF. CDR3 coding DNA: TGTGCCAGCAGTTACTCCACTCCCGGGGACACCATATATTTT.